This T cell receptor beta chain was sequenced in a study of response to subunit inactivated influenza vaccine. Study outcomes and limitations: That few new T cells are recruited by each seasonal influenza vaccination was the authors' suggestion.

CDR1 and CDR2 (germline): SNHLY, FYNNEI. The CDR3 totals 13 residues. V lost 8 bases to trimming and J lost 5 bases; unmatched junction nucleotides: 6. About this clonotype: Its antigen is unknown.

TCRdb used MiXCR to reprocess the RT-PCR reads, holding one entry per CDR3 protein. Here the sample spans 150,000 or so distinct CDR3 sequences, roughly 10% being singletons. This sample comprised CD8+ T cells sorted from PBMCs, obtained 23 to 25 months after vaccination. This TCR was recovered from a man between 50 and 70 years old who received an inactivated influenza vaccine. The rearrangement uses TRBV2 and TRBJ2-7; 10 nucleotides agree with TRBD1. Here the CDR3 DNA reads TGTGCCAGCCTTTCGGACAGGGGGGACGAGCAGTACTTC. Its protein is CASLSDRGDEQYF.